This entry lists 8 T cell receptor beta chains sequenced from one sample in a study. TCRdb re-called the 5' RACE reads with MiXCR, one entry per CDR3 protein. This sample yields thousands of distinct CDR3 sequences, of which 60% are seen a single time; approximately 6.2% belongs to the top ten. Sequences were obtained from tumor-infiltrating memory CD4+ T cells sorted from the breast tumor. The subset: memory CD4+ T cells, CD4+CD45RO+CD25-. The receptor source for this set is a female donor with breast cancer.

The V and J genes are TRBV12-3 or TRBV12-4 and TRBJ2-5, with D maybe TRBD1 (6 bases). The CDR3 runs 14 residues. V was cut by 6 bases and J by 1 base, with 12 bases left in between. The CDR3 here is CASSHRQVQETQYF. The CDR3 bases are TGTGCCAGCAGCCATCGACAGGTCCAAGAGACCCAGTACTTC.

Comments on this clonotype: At one boundary the junction diverges from the germline segment, which might be a read error. The chain links TRBV5-1 to TRBJ1-4, with D unclear. CDR3 length: 16 residues. Looked up from germline, CDR1 is SGHRS and CDR2 is YFSETQ. The CDR3 loop reads CASSPLAGATNGKLFF. The CDR3 region has the DNA TGCGCCAGCAGCCCCCTCGCCGGTGCAACTAATGGAAAACTGTTTTTT.

This clonotype appeared a few times. V and J are TRBV7-8 and TRBJ2-3; D gene unclear. The CDR3 is 14 amino acids. Trimming stripped 7 bases from V and 2 bases from J, with 13 bases between. The germline V gene has CDR1 SGHVS and CDR2 FQNEAQ. CDR3 bases: TGTGCCAGCACCCCCCGGTTCTTCACAGATACGCAGTATTTT. Its protein product is CASTPRFFTDTQYF.

The chain couples TRBV7-3 to TRBJ2-1; D is perhaps TRBD2 (7 bases). This CDR3 has 14 residues. V lost 4 bases to trimming and J lost 9 bases, with 16 bases between them. CDR1 is SGHTA, CDR2 FQGTGA, per germline. The CDR3 sequence: CASSSGLGGAEQFF. For the CDR3, the DNA is TGTGCCAGCAGCTCGGGATTGGGGGGGGCTGAGCAGTTCTTC.

This chain uses TRBV20-1 with TRBJ2-4; maybe TRBD1 (5 bases). The CDR3 length is 14 residues. The V end was cut by 3 bases, the J end by 0 bases, with 9 bases between. From germline, CDR1 is DFQATT and CDR2 SNEGSKA (reference sequence). Here the CDR3 reads CSASPTVAKNIQYF. For the CDR3, the DNA is TGCAGTGCTAGCCCGACAGTAGCCAAAAACATTCAGTACTTC.

This clonotype has just a few counts. The chain has TRBV4-3 and TRBJ1-2; D is perhaps TRBD1 (5 bases). Germline assignment: CDR1 LGHNA and CDR2 YSLEER. The CDR3 sequence is 16 residues long. V lost 2 bases to trimming and J lost 8 bases, with 21 bases between them. Here the CDR3 reads CASSQLISPGTGGYTF. DNA of the CDR3: TGCGCCAGCAGCCAATTGATATCCCCAGGGACTGGAGGCTACACCTTC.

The chain carries TRBV6-1 and TRBJ2-7; TRBD2 matches at 10 bases. Germline loops: CDR1 MNHNS, CDR2 SASEGT. This CDR3 has 15 amino acids. Losses at the gene ends were 6 bases for V and 3 bases for J; bases not matched to a gene: 8. CDR3 in amino acids: CASSPRTSGDYEQYF. The CDR3 region has the DNA TGTGCCAGCAGCCCCAGGACTAGCGGAGACTACGAGCAGTACTTC.

This clonotype showed up just once. The chain has TRBV5-1 and TRBJ1-1; D ambiguous. CDR1 is SGHRS, CDR2 YFSETQ, per germline. The CDR3 has 13 residues. Trimming stripped 2 bases from V and 10 bases from J, with 15 bases between. The CDR3 loop reads CASSFREAGVAFF. CDR3 bases: TGCGCCAGCAGCTTCCGGGAGGCGGGTGTAGCTTTCTTT.